This TCR beta chain appears in the sequencing data of a study of cytomegalovirus exposure and HLA in healthy donors. About the research overall: The roughly 120 million unique TCR beta sequences, from roughly 170 million T cells, were found by an earlier analysis.

A remark on this clone: Its antigen remains unidentified.

General study results and limits: Earlier analysis found most TCR beta V segments productive about 87% or about 30% of the time. Prediction of most subjects' HLA-A and HLA-B alleles by TCR beta sequences was reportedly accurate.

60 Vbeta and 13 Jbeta primers were used in PCR. Data came from immunoSEQ multiplex PCR; TCRdb stores just in-frame clones and leaves some out. This table holds around 130,000 clones, approximately 80% found once. Sequenced input: PBMCs. The sequence was collected from a woman aged 18 to 35 in good health and CMV-seronegative.

CDR3 loop: CASSNSDRTDTQYF. For the CDR3, the DNA is TGTGCCAGTAGTAATAGCGATCGCACAGATACGCAGTATTTT. The genes are TRBV19 and TRBJ2-3; D might be TRBD2 (5 bases). The CDR3 spans 14 residues. Germline-derived CDR1 and CDR2 are LNHDA and SQIVND (reference sequence). Between the trimmed V and J ends, which lost 4 bases and 1 base, there was a span of 9 bases.